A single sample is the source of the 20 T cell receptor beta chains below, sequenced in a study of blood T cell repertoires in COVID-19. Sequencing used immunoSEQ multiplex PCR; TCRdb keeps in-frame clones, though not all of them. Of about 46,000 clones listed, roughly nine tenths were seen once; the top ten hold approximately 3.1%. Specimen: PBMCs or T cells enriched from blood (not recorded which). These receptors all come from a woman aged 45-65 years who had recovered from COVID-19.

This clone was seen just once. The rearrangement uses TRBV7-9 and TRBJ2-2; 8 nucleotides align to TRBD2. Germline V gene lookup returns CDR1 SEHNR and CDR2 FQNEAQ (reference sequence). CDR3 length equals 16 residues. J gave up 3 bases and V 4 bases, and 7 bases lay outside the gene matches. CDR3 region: CASSSPGGGDTGELFF. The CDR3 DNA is TGTGCCAGCAGCTCCCCGGGGGGGGGAGACACCGGGGAGCTGTTTTTT.

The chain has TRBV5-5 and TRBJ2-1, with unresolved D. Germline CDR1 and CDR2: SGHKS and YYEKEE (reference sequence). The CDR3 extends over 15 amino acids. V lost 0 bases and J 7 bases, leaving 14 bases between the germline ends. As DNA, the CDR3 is TGTGCCAGCAGCTTGGCGCTTGGCCAGTGGAATGAGCAGTTCTTC. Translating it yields CASSLALGQWNEQFF.

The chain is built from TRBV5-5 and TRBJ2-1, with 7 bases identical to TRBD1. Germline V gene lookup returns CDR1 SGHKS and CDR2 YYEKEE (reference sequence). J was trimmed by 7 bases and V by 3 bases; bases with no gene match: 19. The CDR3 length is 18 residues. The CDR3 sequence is CASSSILTGSGLGNEQFF. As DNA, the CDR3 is TGTGCCAGCAGCTCAATTTTGACAGGGAGCGGCTTGGGGAATGAGCAGTTCTTC.

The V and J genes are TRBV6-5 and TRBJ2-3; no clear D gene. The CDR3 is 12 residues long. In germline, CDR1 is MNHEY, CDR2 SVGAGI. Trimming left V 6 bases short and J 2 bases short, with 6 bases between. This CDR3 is CASSQSTDTQYF. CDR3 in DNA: TGTGCCAGCAGCCAATCCACAGATACGCAGTATTTT.

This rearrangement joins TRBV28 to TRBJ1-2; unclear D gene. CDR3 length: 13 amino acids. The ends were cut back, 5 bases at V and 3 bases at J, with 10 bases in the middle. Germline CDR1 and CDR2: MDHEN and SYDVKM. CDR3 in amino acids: CASSQTLDYGYTF. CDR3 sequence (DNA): TGTGCCAGCAGTCAGACTCTGGACTATGGCTACACCTTC.

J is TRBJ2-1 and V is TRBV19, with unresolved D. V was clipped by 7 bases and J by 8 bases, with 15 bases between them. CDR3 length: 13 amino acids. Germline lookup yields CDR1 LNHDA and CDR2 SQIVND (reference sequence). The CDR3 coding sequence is TGTGCCAGTAAGCCGGCACCTCGGGATGAGCAGTTCTTC. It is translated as CASKPAPRDEQFF.

CDR3 loop: CASSVSGGPTGELFF. The DNA of the CDR3 is TGTGCCAGCAGCGTCAGCGGGGGACCCACCGGGGAGCTGTTTTTT. The V and J genes are TRBV7-2 and TRBJ2-2; TRBD2 matches 8 bases. The germline CDR1 and CDR2 sequences are SGHTA and FQGNSA. The CDR3 covers 15 residues. Trimming cost V 5 bases and J 4 bases; bases outside gene matches: 6.

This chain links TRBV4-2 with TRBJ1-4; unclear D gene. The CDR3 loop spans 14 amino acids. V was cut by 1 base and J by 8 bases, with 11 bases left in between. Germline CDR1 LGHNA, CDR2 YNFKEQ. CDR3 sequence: CASSQGTNEEKLFF. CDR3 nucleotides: TGTGCCAGCAGCCAAGGGACTAATGAGGAAAAACTGTTTTTT.

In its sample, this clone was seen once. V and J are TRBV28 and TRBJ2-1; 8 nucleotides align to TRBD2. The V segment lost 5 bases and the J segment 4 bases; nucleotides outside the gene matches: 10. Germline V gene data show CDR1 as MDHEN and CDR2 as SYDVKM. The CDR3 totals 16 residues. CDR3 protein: CASSTIPGLVYNEQFF. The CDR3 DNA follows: TGTGCCAGCAGTACGATTCCGGGACTAGTATACAATGAGCAGTTCTTC.

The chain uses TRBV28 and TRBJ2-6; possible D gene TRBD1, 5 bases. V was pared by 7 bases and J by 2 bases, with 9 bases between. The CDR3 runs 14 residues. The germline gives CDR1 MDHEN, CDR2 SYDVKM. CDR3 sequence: CASNWGAGANVLTF. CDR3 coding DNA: TGTGCCAGCAATTGGGGCGCTGGGGCCAACGTCCTGACTTTC.

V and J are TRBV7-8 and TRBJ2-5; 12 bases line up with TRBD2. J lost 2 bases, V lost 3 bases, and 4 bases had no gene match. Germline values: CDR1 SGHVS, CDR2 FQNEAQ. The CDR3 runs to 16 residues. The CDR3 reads CASSFLAGGPQETQYF. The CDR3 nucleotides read TGTGCCAGCAGCTTCCTAGCGGGGGGGCCGCAAGAGACCCAGTACTTC.

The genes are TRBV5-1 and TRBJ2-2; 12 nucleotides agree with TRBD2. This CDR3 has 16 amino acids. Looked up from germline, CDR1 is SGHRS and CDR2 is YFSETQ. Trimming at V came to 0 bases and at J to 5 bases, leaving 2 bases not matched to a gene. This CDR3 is CASSLGLAGETGELFF. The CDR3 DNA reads TGCGCCAGCAGCTTGGGACTAGCGGGGGAGACCGGGGAGCTGTTTTTT.

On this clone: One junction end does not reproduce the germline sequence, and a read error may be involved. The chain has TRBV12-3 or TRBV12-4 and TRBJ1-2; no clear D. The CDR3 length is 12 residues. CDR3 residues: CASSLRGRGYTF. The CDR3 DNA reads TGTGCCAGTAGTTTACGGGGTCGGGGCTACACCTTC.

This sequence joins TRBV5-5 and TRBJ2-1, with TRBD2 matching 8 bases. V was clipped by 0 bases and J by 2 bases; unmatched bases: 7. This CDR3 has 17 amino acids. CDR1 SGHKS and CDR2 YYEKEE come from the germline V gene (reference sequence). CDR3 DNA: TGTGCCAGCAGCTTGGTGGTTAGCGGGGACCCCTACAATGAGCAGTTCTTC. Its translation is CASSLVVSGDPYNEQFF.

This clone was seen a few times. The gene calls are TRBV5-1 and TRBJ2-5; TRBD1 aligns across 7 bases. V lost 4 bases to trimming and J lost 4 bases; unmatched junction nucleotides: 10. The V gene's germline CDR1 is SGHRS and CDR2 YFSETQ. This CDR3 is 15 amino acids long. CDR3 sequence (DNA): TGCGCCAGCAGCCCGAAGACAGGGAATAGAGAGACCCAGTACTTC. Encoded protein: CASSPKTGNRETQYF.

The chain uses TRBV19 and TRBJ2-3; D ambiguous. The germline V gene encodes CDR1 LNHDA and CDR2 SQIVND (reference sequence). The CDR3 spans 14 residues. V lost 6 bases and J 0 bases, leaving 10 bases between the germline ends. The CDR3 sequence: CASRGASSTDTQYF. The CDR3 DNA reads TGTGCCAGTAGGGGCGCGTCTAGCACAGATACGCAGTATTTT.

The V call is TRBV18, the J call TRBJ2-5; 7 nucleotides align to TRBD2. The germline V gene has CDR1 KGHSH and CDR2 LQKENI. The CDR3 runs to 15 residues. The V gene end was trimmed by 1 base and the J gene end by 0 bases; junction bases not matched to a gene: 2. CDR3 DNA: TGTGCCAGCTCACCACTTGCGGGAGACCAAGAGACCCAGTACTTC. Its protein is CASSPLAGDQETQYF.

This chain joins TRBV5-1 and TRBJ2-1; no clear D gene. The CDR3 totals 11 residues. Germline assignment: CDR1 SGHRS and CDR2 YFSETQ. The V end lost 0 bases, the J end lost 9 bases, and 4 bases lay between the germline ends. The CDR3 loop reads CASSLGPEQFF. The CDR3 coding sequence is TGCGCCAGCAGCTTGGGGCCTGAGCAGTTCTTC.

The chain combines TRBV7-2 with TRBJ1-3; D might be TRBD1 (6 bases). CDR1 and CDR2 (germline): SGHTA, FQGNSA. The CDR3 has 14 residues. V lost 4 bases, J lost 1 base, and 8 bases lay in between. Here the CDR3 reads CASSSTGSGNTIYF. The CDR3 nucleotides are TGTGCCAGCAGCTCCACAGGGTCTGGAAACACCATATATTTT.

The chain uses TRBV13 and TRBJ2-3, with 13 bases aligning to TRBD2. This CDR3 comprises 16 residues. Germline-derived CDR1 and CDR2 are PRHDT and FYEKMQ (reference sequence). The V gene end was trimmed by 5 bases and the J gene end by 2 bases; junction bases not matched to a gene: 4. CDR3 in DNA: TGTGCCAGCAGCCCCGGGACTAGCGGGGACACAGATACGCAGTATTTT. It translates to CASSPGTSGDTDTQYF. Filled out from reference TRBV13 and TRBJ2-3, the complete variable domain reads AAGVIQSPRHLIKEKRETATLKCYPIPRHDTVYWYQQGPGQDPQFLISFYEKMQSDKGSIPDRFSAQQFSDYHSELNMSSLELGDSALYFCASSPGTSGDTDTQYFGPGTRLTVL.